These T cell receptor beta chains were read from a single sample in a study of T cells after yellow fever vaccination. TCRdb independently ran MiXCR on the 5' RACE reads; one entry per CDR3 protein. Altogether about 30,000 distinct CDR3 sequences are present, 3.5% to 5% being singletons, with the ten largest covering roughly half. The sample here was CD8+ T cells sorted from PBMCs, taken 5 days after the yellow fever booster vaccination. The receptors originated from a young man who received the YFV17D yellow fever vaccine. The CDR3 runs from the conserved cysteine through the conserved F or W. D genes are given only for firm matches. Size is omitted from some rows. Given values are once, few, many or a class for expanded clones.

v_call	clone_size	d_call	j_call	cdr3_aa	cdr3_nt
TRBV7-9	many	.	TRBJ1-1	CASSLVLGGDTEAFF	TGTGCCAGCAGCTTAGTGCTAGGGGGAGACACTGAAGCTTTCTTT
TRBV5-4	many	TRBD1	TRBJ2-1	CASSLTGTGYHEQFF	TGTGCCAGCAGCTTAACCGGGACAGGGTATCATGAGCAGTTCTTC
TRBV10-3	many	TRBD2	TRBJ2-5	CAISQGLAGQETQYF	TGTGCCATCAGTCAAGGACTAGCGGGACAAGAGACCCAGTACTTC
TRBV19	many	.	TRBJ1-1	CASSIAGDTEAFF	TGTGCCAGTAGTATAGCCGGAGACACTGAAGCTTTCTTT
TRBV25-1	many	.	TRBJ2-5	CASSEMEQETQYF	TGTGCCAGCAGTGAGATGGAACAAGAGACCCAGTACTTC
TRBV6-5	many	TRBD2	TRBJ2-2	CASSNPSGRVTGELFF	TGTGCCAGCAGTAACCCTAGCGGGAGGGTCACCGGGGAGCTGTTTTTT
TRBV4-2	many	TRBD2	TRBJ2-4	CASSQDLGLAGDWAKNIQYF	TGTGCCAGCAGCCAAGATTTAGGCCTAGCGGGAGATTGGGCCAAAAACATTCAGTACTTC
TRBV7-6	many	.	TRBJ2-7	CASSFHPVEGLGEQYF	TGTGCCAGCAGCTTTCATCCTGTAGAGGGCCTCGGCGAGCAGTACTTC
TRBV27	many	TRBD1	TRBJ1-2	CASSSGGEHGYTF	TGTGCCAGCAGTTCAGGGGGAGAACATGGCTACACCTTC
TRBV30	many	TRBD2	TRBJ2-1	CAWNGGSWEQFF	TGTGCCTGGAACGGCGGGAGCTGGGAGCAGTTCTTC
TRBV6-6	many	.	TRBJ2-7	CASSHGSSYEQYF	TGTGCCAGCAGCCACGGGAGCTCCTACGAGCAGTACTTC
TRBV12-3/TRBV12-4	many	.	TRBJ1-4	CASSLADEKLFF	TGTGCCAGCAGTTTAGCGGATGAAAAACTGTTTTTT
TRBV6-2/TRBV6-3	many	.	TRBJ2-1	CASTSGGTPTSSYNEQFF	TGTGCCAGCACCTCGGGTGGGACTCCCACCTCAAGCTACAATGAGCAGTTCTTC
TRBV4-3	many	TRBD2	TRBJ2-7	CASSQHGGAYEQYF	TGCGCCAGCAGCCAGCACGGGGGGGCGTACGAGCAGTACTTC
TRBV11-2	.	.	TRBJ1-1	CASSPQSVSPPGAFF	TGTGCCAGCAGCCCCCAATCGGTTTCTCCCCCGGGGGCTTTCTTT
TRBV20-1	many	TRBD1	TRBJ2-3	CSARDYWDRASDTQYF	TGCAGTGCTAGAGATTATTGGGACAGGGCGTCAGATACGCAGTATTTT
TRBV4-3	many	TRBD2	TRBJ2-2	CASSQDWLAGENTGELFF	TGCGCCAGCAGCCAAGATTGGTTAGCGGGAGAAAACACCGGGGAGCTGTTTTTT
TRBV19	many	TRBD2	TRBJ2-7	CASRWTSGPYEQYF	TGTGCCAGTAGATGGACTAGCGGCCCCTACGAGCAGTACTTC
TRBV19	many	.	TRBJ1-1	CASSTLYMNTEAFF	TGTGCCAGTAGTACGCTATACATGAACACTGAAGCTTTCTTT
TRBV10-1	many	.	TRBJ2-7	CASSVGRTYEQYF	TGCGCCAGCAGTGTGGGGAGAACCTACGAGCAGTACTTC
TRBV12-3/TRBV12-4	many	.	TRBJ2-7	CASSFFEQYF	TGTGCCAGCAGTTTCTTCGAGCAGTACTTC
TRBV28	many	.	TRBJ2-4	CASSLEPVGQVNHF	TGTGCCAGCAGTTTGGAGCCGGTAGGCCAGGTCAACCACTTC
TRBV15	many	.	TRBJ1-1	CATSGGTAEAFF	TGTGCCACCAGCGGCGGGACGGCTGAAGCTTTCTTT
TRBV5-1	many	.	TRBJ2-1	CASSLAPQNEQFF	TGCGCCAGCAGCTTGGCCCCGCAGAATGAGCAGTTCTTC
TRBV20-1	many	TRBD2	TRBJ2-1	CSATGLAGGANNEQFF	TGCAGTGCCACGGGACTAGCGGGAGGGGCAAATAATGAGCAGTTCTTC
TRBV29-1	many	.	TRBJ2-6	CSVVKLSGANVLTF	TGCAGCGTTGTCAAACTCTCTGGGGCCAACGTCCTGACTTTC
TRBV12-3/TRBV12-4	many	TRBD1	TRBJ2-7	CASSRQGAYEQYF	TGTGCCAGCAGTAGACAGGGGGCTTACGAGCAGTACTTC
TRBV20-1	many	TRBD2	TRBJ2-5	CSARDLRREAGETQYF	TGCAGTGCTAGAGATTTACGGCGGGAGGCGGGGGAGACCCAGTACTTC
TRBV6-5	many	.	TRBJ2-2	CASRSSRTGELFF	TGTGCCAGCAGGAGTAGTAGGACCGGGGAGCTGTTTTTT
TRBV5-1	many	TRBD2	TRBJ2-1	CASSFPSTKTSGLNNEQFF	TGCGCCAGCAGCTTCCCATCGACTAAGACTAGCGGATTGAACAATGAGCAGTTCTTC
TRBV9	many	TRBD2	TRBJ2-3	CASSVTGGLGALTDTQYF	TGTGCCAGCAGCGTAACCGGGGGGTTAGGCGCTCTCACAGATACGCAGTATTTT
TRBV25-1	many	.	TRBJ1-2	CASSWGRGAYGYTF	TGTGCCAGCAGTTGGGGTAGGGGCGCCTATGGCTACACCTTC
TRBV15	many	TRBD1	TRBJ2-7	CATSRDRDSDYEQYF	TGTGCCACCAGCAGAGATAGGGACAGCGACTACGAGCAGTACTTC
TRBV28	many	.	TRBJ2-5	CASSFRGGMRETQYF	TGTGCCAGCAGTTTCCGCGGAGGGATGCGGGAGACCCAGTACTTC
TRBV7-9	many	.	TRBJ2-5	CASSLPWQETQYF	TGTGCCAGCAGCTTACCCTGGCAAGAGACCCAGTACTTC
TRBV7-2	many	.	TRBJ1-3	CASSYSSGNTIYF	TGTGCCAGCAGCTATAGCTCTGGAAACACCATATATTTT
TRBV5-1	many	.	TRBJ2-7	CASSLGPEQYF	TGCGCCAGCAGCTTGGGGCCCGAGCAGTACTTC
TRBV11-1	.	TRBD2	TRBJ2-1	CASSWGLAGGGYNEQFF	TGTGCCAGCAGCTGGGGACTAGCGGGAGGGGGCTACAATGAGCAGTTCTTC
TRBV11-2	many	.	TRBJ2-5	CASSLAGLEQETQYF	TGTGCCAGCAGCTTAGCAGGGCTAGAGCAAGAGACCCAGTACTTC